This TCR beta chain was retrieved from a study of blood T cell repertoires in COVID-19. In assigning cohorts, the study relied on participant-reported clinical history. Produced via immunoSEQ multiplex PCR; TCRdb's table is partial and in-frame only. The sample lists about 500,000 clones, around 90% occurring once. The CDR3 extends over 15 amino acids. J lost 4 bases, V lost 10 bases, and 8 bases had no gene match. CDR1 is SNHLY and CDR2 is FYNNEI in the germline V gene. The chain couples TRBV2 to TRBJ2-6, with 9 nucleotides matching TRBD1. Sample: PBMCs or T cells enriched from blood (not recorded which). This receptor was obtained from a woman aged 18-35 years who had recovered from COVID-19. DNA of the CDR3: TGTGCCACCGCGGGACAGGGATACGGGGCCAACGTCCTGACTTTC. Translated: CATAGQGYGANVLTF. Full variable domain (missing parts from reference TRBV2 and TRBJ2-6): EPEVTQTPSHQVTQMGQEVILRCVPISNHLYFYWYRQILGQKVEFLVSFYNNEISEKSEIFDDQFSVERPDGSNFTLKIRSTKLEDSAMYFCATAGQGYGANVLTFGAGSRLTVL.